This TCR beta chain was identified in a study of Ad26.COV2.S vaccination and SARS-CoV-2 variants. Study-level information: The Ad26.COV2.S arm of the COV1001 trial was where the donor was placed.

Noted treatment: 15 to 20 received Ad26.COV2.S at low or high dose, single or two shots; about 5 received placebo; per-sample allocation not given. Sampling took place 63 days after the first vaccine or placebo injection. The method was immunoSEQ multiplex PCR; TCRdb's version includes in-frame clones alone and lacks a portion of them. The repertoire consists of about 350,000 clones, with around 88% occurring once and the leading ten covering around a tenth. Germline lookup yields CDR1 SGDLS and CDR2 YYNGEE. The CDR3 consists of 19 residues. V was trimmed by 0 bases and J by 1 base, leaving 20 bases between them.

The chain employs TRBV9 and TRBJ2-1, with D possibly being TRBD1 (5 bases). The sequences come from peripheral blood, collected in a trial of Ad26.COV2.S vaccine versus placebo. The TCR sequence derives from a person between 18 and 65 years old who received the Ad26.COV2.S COVID-19 vaccine or a placebo. The CDR3 coding sequence is TGTGCCAGCAGCGTAGCGACAGCTCCCCAACACTTATCCTACAATGAGCAGTTCTTC. Translation gives CASSVATAPQHLSYNEQFF.